The present T cell receptor (beta chain) was sequenced within a study of blood T cell repertoires in COVID-19. Study context: Sites in the United States, Italy and Spain provided acute and convalescent COVID-19 samples.

The table came from immunoSEQ multiplex PCR; TCRdb's copy has only in-frame clones and leaves some out. This table has 130,000 to 150,000 clones, 84% appearing once. This CDR3 has 16 amino acids. Looked up from germline, CDR1 is KGHDR and CDR2 is SFDVKD. The ends lost 4 bases at V and 4 bases at J; junction bases unmatched: 7. This receptor was taken from a woman aged 50 to 65 in a cohort sampled during active or convalescent COVID-19. Source material: peripheral blood. The V call is TRBV24-1, the J call TRBJ2-7; 12 nucleotides match TRBD2. The CDR3 here is CATSDRLLAGGYEQYF. The CDR3 DNA follows: TGTGCCACCAGTGACCGCCTACTAGCGGGGGGTTACGAGCAGTACTTC.